This TCR beta chain was recorded in a study of shared clonotypes between healthy human individuals. General study points: Clonotypes shared by all four sorted-subset donors had higher generation probabilities than non-shared clonotypes. Naive subsets typically showed greater estimated richness than memory subsets.

The CDR3 runs to 13 residues. Germline loops: CDR1 SGHDT, CDR2 YYEEEE. The junction had 2 bases not matched to a gene; V was cut back by 2 bases and J by 3 bases. This clone was detected only a few times. Its antigen is not known. Data came from immunoSEQ multiplex PCR; TCRdb stores just in-frame clones and leaves some out. Among around 700,000 clones listed, about three quarters were seen once. Source material: memory CD4+ T cells sorted from blood. Subset noted: CD45RA-negative fraction. The chain recombines TRBV5-6 with TRBJ2-7; 7 nucleotides align to TRBD1. The TCR originated in a woman aged 25 to 39 in good health. The CDR3 spells CASSFTGVYEQYF. The CDR3 region has the DNA TGTGCCAGCAGCTTCACAGGGGTCTACGAGCAGTACTTC.